These 32 T cell receptor beta chains share one sample of origin, sequenced in a study of cytomegalovirus exposure and HLA in healthy donors. Use of 60 Vbeta and 13 Jbeta primers characterized the PCR. The data were produced by immunoSEQ multiplex PCR, yet TCRdb's version contains in-frame clones alone and is incomplete. Of 150,000 or so clones in the sample, around 80% are singletons; the top ten hold 2% to 3%. Sequencing was carried out using PBMCs. The receptors were gathered from a man aged 50 or older in good health and CMV-seronegative.

V is TRBV19 and J is TRBJ2-2, with 10 bases fitting TRBD2. The germline gives CDR1 LNHDA, CDR2 SQIVND (reference sequence). V was clipped by 6 bases and J by 3 bases; unmatched bases: 10. CDR3 length: 17 residues. For the CDR3, the DNA is TGTGCCAGTAGGCCATTACTAGCGGGGTGGGACACCGGGGAGCTGTTTTTT. As protein: CASRPLLAGWDTGELFF. The complete variable domain, with remaining parts taken from reference TRBV19 and TRBJ2-2, reads DGGITQSPKYLFRKEGQNVTLSCEQNLNHDAMYWYRQDPGQGLRLIYYSQIVNDFQKGDIAEGYSVSREKKESFPLTVTSAQKNPTAFYLCASRPLLAGWDTGELFFGEGSRLTVL.

This sequence joins TRBV28 and TRBJ2-7; D is perhaps TRBD1 (6 bases). The CDR3 contains 16 residues. Germline CDR1 is MDHEN and CDR2 is SYDVKM. The germline V and J ends were trimmed by 4 bases and 0 bases, with 16 bases remaining between them. In DNA form, the CDR3 reads TGTGCCAGCAGTTCCAATTTCATGGGGGCCTCCTACGAGCAGTACTTC. This codes for CASSSNFMGASYEQYF. Filled out from reference TRBV28 and TRBJ2-7, the complete variable domain reads DVKVTQSSRYLVKRTGEKVFLECVQDMDHENMFWYRQDPGLGLRLIYFSYDVKMKEKGDIPEGYSVSREKKERFSLILESASTNQTSMYLCASSSNFMGASYEQYFGPGTRLTVT.

The V call is TRBV5-6, the J call TRBJ2-5, with D uncertain. With the DNA end fitting TRBJ2-7 better, the J assignment may be wrong. This CDR3 contains 14 residues. Germline values: CDR1 SGHDT, CDR2 YYEEEE. Here the CDR3 DNA reads TGTGCCAGCAGCTTGGACCCGGCGGCCTACGAGCAGTACTTC. Translation gives CASSLDPAAYEQYF.

This clone was seen only a few times. The sample carries other DNA sequences with the same CDR3. This chain joins TRBV10-2 and TRBJ1-1; D may be TRBD1 (5 bases). Germline CDR1 and CDR2: WSHSY and SAAADI. V was clipped by 2 bases and J by 0 bases, with 16 bases between them. This CDR3 region has 17 residues. The CDR3 nucleotides are TGCGCCAGCAGTGAGGGATGGGGGGGTGGTATGAACACTGAAGCTTTCTTT. Protein sequence: CASSEGWGGGMNTEAFF.

As concerns this clone: The same CDR3 is also encoded by other DNA sequences in this sample. The chain links TRBV18 to TRBJ1-1, with 8 bases fitting TRBD1. The junction had 1 base not matched to a gene; V was cut back by 3 bases and J by 4 bases. There are 13 residues in the CDR3. Germline lookup yields CDR1 KGHSH and CDR2 LQKENI. The CDR3 region has the DNA TGTGCCAGCTCACCCGGACAGGGCACTGAAGCTTTCTTT. It yields the protein CASSPGQGTEAFF.

For the CDR3, the DNA is TGTGCCAGCAGCTCAGACAGGGAGGGCAATCAGCCCCAGCATTTT. This translates into CASSSDREGNQPQHF. The chain couples TRBV7-9 to TRBJ1-5; 7 bases align to TRBD1. The trim removed 4 bases at V and 2 bases at J, leaving 5 bases unmatched. Germline V gene data show CDR1 as SEHNR and CDR2 as FQNEAQ (reference sequence). This CDR3 spans 15 amino acids.

The V call is TRBV5-4, the J call TRBJ2-2; D is possibly TRBD1 (7 bases). Germline V gene lookup returns CDR1 SGHNT and CDR2 YYREEE (reference sequence). Trimming removed 7 bases at V and 3 bases at J, with 13 bases between. The CDR3 contains 14 residues. CDR3 amino acids: CASGGTVDTGELFF. CDR3 nucleotides: TGTGCCAGCGGGGGGACAGTCGACACCGGGGAGCTGTTTTTT. The full variable domain, in which reference TRBV5-4 and TRBJ2-2 provide the parts outside the CDR3, is ETGVTQSPTHLIKTRGQQVTLRCSSQSGHNTVSWYQQALGQGPQFIFQYYREEENGRGNFPPRFSGLQFPNYSSELNVNALELDDSALYLCASGGTVDTGELFFGEGSRLTVL.

The chain couples TRBV7-9 to TRBJ1-5, with 7 positions matching TRBD1. Per germline, CDR1 SEHNR and CDR2 FQNEAQ (reference sequence). V gave up 6 bases and J gave up 4 bases; unmatched junction bases: 6. CDR3 length: 14 residues. The CDR3 is CASRKTGPNQPQHF. The DNA for the CDR3 is TGTGCCAGCAGGAAGACAGGGCCTAATCAGCCCCAGCATTTT. Full variable domain (remainder filled in from reference TRBV7-9 and TRBJ1-5): DTGVSQNPRHKITKRGQNVTFRCDPISEHNRLYWYRQTLGQGPEFLTYFQNEAQLEKSRLLSDRFSAERPKGSFSTLEIQRTEQGDSAMYLCASRKTGPNQPQHFGDGTRLSIL.

Only a few counts were recorded for this clone. The chain links TRBV29-1 to TRBJ2-5; tentative D call: TRBD2 (5 bases). The CDR3 totals 12 residues. Trimming left V 8 bases short and J 5 bases short, with 15 bases between. From germline, CDR1 is SQVTM and CDR2 ANQGSEA. The chain's CDR3 is CSSGPGSETQYF. CDR3 DNA sequence: TGCAGCTCAGGACCGGGGTCGGAGACCCAGTACTTC.

The chain has TRBV25-1 and TRBJ2-1; 7 bases fit TRBD2. With V trimmed by 1 base and J by 6 bases, 6 bases remained unmatched. This CDR3 has 15 amino acids. The germline CDR1 and CDR2 sequences are MGHDK and SYGVNS. The CDR3 nucleotides read TGTGCCAGCAGTGAATCCTGGCGCGGGGGCAATGAGCAGTTCTTC. Its protein product is CASSESWRGGNEQFF.

The chain is built from TRBV9 and TRBJ2-2; 8 bases are shared with TRBD1. The junction had 5 bases not matched to a gene; V was cut back by 0 bases and J by 4 bases. The germline CDR1 and CDR2 sequences are SGDLS and YYNGEE. CDR3 length equals 16 residues. The CDR3 loop is CASSVDSQGGTGELFF. CDR3 sequence (DNA): TGTGCCAGCAGCGTAGATTCACAGGGGGGCACCGGGGAGCTGTTTTTT.

V usage is TRBV29-1 and J usage is TRBJ2-5, with 7 bases that match TRBD1. The end of the DNA fits TRBJ2-7 better, so the J call may be wrong. CDR3 length: 13 residues. Germline loops: CDR1 SQVTM, CDR2 ANQGSEA. The CDR3 DNA reads TGCAGCGTGGCCTTAGGGCAGGGGGACGAGCAGTACTTC. This translates into CSVALGQGDEQYF.

The chain links TRBV19 to TRBJ2-3; 13 bases are a match to TRBD2. Germline V gene lookup returns CDR1 LNHDA and CDR2 SQIVND (reference sequence). The V gene end was trimmed by 7 bases and the J gene end by 5 bases; junction bases not matched to a gene: 6. The CDR3 is 15 residues long. CDR3 bases: TGTGCCAGTACGGGACTAGCGGGACATGTAGATACGCAGTATTTT. Protein sequence: CASTGLAGHVDTQYF.

CDR3 in DNA: TGTGCCAGCGGGGGCCCGAGCTACGAGCAGTACTTC. It specifies CASGGPSYEQYF. J is TRBJ2-7 and V is TRBV6-6; D possibly corresponds to TRBD1 (6 bases). V shed 8 bases and J shed 3 bases, with 11 bases lying between them. Germline V gene sequence: CDR1 MNHNY, CDR2 SVGAGI (reference sequence). CDR3 length: 12 residues.

The V and J genes are TRBV7-3 and TRBJ2-1; 10 nucleotides align to TRBD1. V lost 3 bases to trimming and J lost 6 bases; unmatched junction nucleotides: 5. This CDR3 region has 15 residues. CDR1 and CDR2 from the germline V gene are SGHTA and FQGTGA. CDR3 protein: CASSFGTGVGNEQFF. CDR3 bases: TGTGCCAGCAGCTTCGGGACAGGGGTGGGCAATGAGCAGTTCTTC.

The chain uses TRBV10-3 and TRBJ2-3; TRBD1 aligns across 8 bases. V was clipped by 5 bases and J by 2 bases; unmatched bases: 3. Germline loops: CDR1 ENHRY, CDR2 SYGVKD. The CDR3 totals 14 residues. For the CDR3, the DNA is TGTGCCATCAGTCAGGGGGCTAACACAGATACGCAGTATTTT. Amino acids: CAISQGANTDTQYF.

This sequence joins TRBV29-1 and TRBJ2-7; 7 bases map to TRBD1. Trimming took 7 bases from V and 7 from J; bases not matched to a gene: 7. Per the germline V gene, CDR1 is SQVTM and CDR2 is ANQGSEA. CDR3 length: 11 residues. CDR3 sequence: CSATTGYEQYF. Written as DNA, the CDR3 is TGCAGCGCCACGACAGGGTATGAGCAGTACTTC.

This clone has more than one count but fewer than ten. The chain links TRBV21-1 to TRBJ2-3; TRBD1, the table's D call, was not compared with the DNA. TRBV21-1 is annotated as a pseudogene. The CDR3 length is 18 residues. CDR3 amino acids: CASSKEGEDRGQGDTQYF. CDR3 DNA: TGTGCCAGCAGCAAAGAAGGAGAGGACAGGGGGCAGGGAGATACGCAGTATTTT.

This chain uses TRBV6-7 with TRBJ1-3; D might be TRBD1 (6 bases). TRBV6-7 is given ORF status, its function remaining uncertain. The CDR3 extends over 16 amino acids. V dropped 2 bases and J dropped 4 bases, with 15 bases sitting between them. CDR3 residues: CASSYELQGLGNTIYF. The CDR3 DNA sequence: TGTGCCAGCAGTTACGAATTACAGGGTTTGGGAAACACCATATATTTT.

The rearrangement uses TRBV27 and TRBJ2-1; perhaps TRBD1 as D (5 bases). This CDR3 is 14 amino acids long. CDR1 and CDR2 from the germline V gene are MNHEY and SMNVEV (reference sequence). Deletions cut 2 bases from V and 4 bases from J, with 9 bases between. The CDR3 region is CASSLGAQYNEQFF. CDR3 bases: TGTGCCAGCAGTTTAGGGGCGCAATACAATGAGCAGTTCTTC.

The rearrangement uses TRBV4-1 and TRBJ2-1; TRBD2 aligns across 13 bases. The CDR3 contains 16 residues. Germline V gene data show CDR1 as MGHRA and CDR2 as YSYEKL. Germline trimming cut 4 bases from V and 8 bases from J; bases unmatched to any gene: 8. CDR3 DNA sequence: TGCGCCAGCAGCCTGGGACTAGCGGGGATTAGGGATGAGCAGTTCTTC. This encodes CASSLGLAGIRDEQFF.

A remark on this clone: One end of the junction fails to match germline, which may point to a read error. This chain joins TRBV7-7 and TRBJ2-5; D might be TRBD2 (5 bases). In germline, CDR1 is SSHAT, CDR2 FNYEAQ (reference sequence). This CDR3 region has 15 residues. Here the CDR3 reads CASSLISAAGETQYF. The CDR3 coding sequence is TGTGCTAGCAGCCTAATCTCAGCGGCCGGGGAGACCCAGTACTTC.

This chain links TRBV6-1 with TRBJ1-3, with D unresolved. CDR1 is MNHNS and CDR2 is SASEGT in the germline V gene. This CDR3 comprises 14 residues. V lost 4 bases and J lost 0, with 7 bases in between. CDR3 in amino acids: CASSGGYSGNTIYF. The CDR3 region has the DNA TGTGCCAGCAGTGGCGGGTACTCTGGAAACACCATATATTTT.

The rearrangement joins TRBV5-6 to TRBJ1-2; tentatively, D is TRBD1 (5 bases). V was shortened by 0 bases and J by 7 bases, with 19 bases between the two germline ends. CDR1 and CDR2 from the germline V gene are SGHDT and YYEEEE. This CDR3 has 16 amino acids. The CDR3 sequence: CASSLVAGVGVGGYTF. The CDR3 DNA reads as TGTGCCAGCAGCTTGGTAGCGGGAGTAGGGGTTGGTGGCTACACCTTC.

The rearrangement uses TRBV4-2 and TRBJ2-1; 10 bases are a match to TRBD1. The germline V gene has CDR1 LGHNA and CDR2 YNFKEQ. The trim removed 3 bases at V and 2 bases at J, leaving 4 bases unmatched. CDR3 length: 16 residues. The CDR3 bases are TGTGCCAGCAGCCATACCGGGACAGGGGCCTACAATGAGCAGTTCTTC. Translated, it gives CASSHTGTGAYNEQFF.

The gene calls are TRBV9 and TRBJ2-2; a possible D gene is TRBD2 (6 bases). This CDR3 region has 15 residues. Germline V gene lookup returns CDR1 SGDLS and CDR2 YYNGEE. V shed 0 bases and J shed 4 bases, with 10 bases lying between them. The CDR3 DNA is TGTGCCAGCAGCGTAGAAGGGAGGCTCACCGGGGAGCTGTTTTTT. This codes for CASSVEGRLTGELFF.

This sequence joins TRBV11-2 and TRBJ2-1; 8 bases agree with TRBD2. The CDR3 runs 17 residues. The germline V gene encodes CDR1 SGHAT and CDR2 FQNNGV. The trim removed 1 base at V and 6 bases at J, leaving 11 bases unmatched. CDR3 coding DNA: TGTGCCAGCAGCTTAGTCGGTTACCGGGAGGGGGGCAATGAGCAGTTCTTC. This gives the protein CASSLVGYREGGNEQFF.

J is TRBJ1-2 and V is TRBV2; 9 bases are a match to TRBD1. CDR1 and CDR2 from the germline V gene are SNHLY and FYNNEI. V was pared by 6 bases and J by 9 bases, with 5 bases of the junction left unmatched. The length of the CDR3 is 12 residues. The CDR3 protein is CASRDRGTSYTF. Here the CDR3 DNA reads TGTGCCAGCAGGGACAGGGGAACGAGCTACACCTTC.

The chain couples TRBV11-3 to TRBJ2-5, with 9 nucleotides matching TRBD1. J gave up 13 bases and V 1 base, and 13 bases lay outside the gene matches. CDR3 length: 15 amino acids. In germline, CDR1 is SGHNT, CDR2 YENEEA. Written as DNA, the CDR3 is TGTGCCAGCAGCTTAGGTCTGGGACAGGGCCCCTCGAGGTACTTC. The encoded protein is CASSLGLGQGPSRYF. The full variable domain, in which reference TRBV11-3 and TRBJ2-5 provide the parts outside the CDR3, is EAGVVQSPRYKIIEKKQPVAFWCNPISGHNTLYWYLQNLGQGPELLIRYENEEAVDDSQLPKDRFSAERLKGVDSTLKIQPAELGDSAVYLCASSLGLGQGPSRYFGPGTRLLVL.

The chain recombines TRBV4-2 with TRBJ1-2, with D perhaps matching TRBD1 (5 bases). The length of the CDR3 is 11 residues. Germline V CDR1 and CDR2: LGHNA, YNFKEQ. V dropped 1 base and J dropped 12 bases, with 9 bases sitting between them. DNA of the CDR3: TGTGCCAGCAGCCAAGGGACATACCACACCTTC. Translating it yields CASSQGTYHTF.

The chain couples TRBV9 to TRBJ2-4; a weak D match, TRBD2 (5 bases). V was shortened by 3 bases and J by 8 bases, with 12 bases between the two germline ends. Germline assignment: CDR1 SGDLS and CDR2 YYNGEE. This CDR3 is built from 13 residues. The CDR3 loop reads CASSAETSYIQYF. As DNA, the CDR3 is TGTGCCAGCAGCGCCGAAACTAGTTACATTCAGTACTTC. The complete variable domain, with remaining parts taken from reference TRBV9 and TRBJ2-4, reads DSGVTQTPKHLITATGQRVTLRCSPRSGDLSVYWYQQSLDQGLQFLIQYYNGEERAKGNILERFSAQQFPDLHSELNLSSLELGDSALYFCASSAETSYIQYFGAGTRLSVL.

This sequence joins TRBV7-3 and TRBJ1-1; D is uncertain. This CDR3 contains 15 residues. V dropped 5 bases and J dropped 0 bases, with 13 bases sitting between them. The germline gives CDR1 SGHTA, CDR2 FQGTGA. This CDR3 reads CASSGTGSLNTEAFF. DNA for the CDR3: TGTGCCAGCAGCGGAACCGGGTCCCTGAACACTGAAGCTTTCTTT.